These T cell receptor beta chains were read from a single sample in a study of blood T cell repertoires in COVID-19. Generated by immunoSEQ multiplex PCR, the TCRdb table keeps only in-frame clones and is missing some. The table lists roughly 49,000 clones, 89% of them singletons. The sample was peripheral blood. The receptor source for this set is a man between 60 and 75 years old with active COVID-19. CDR3s include the opening cysteine and the closing phenylalanine or tryptophan. Each record gives: clone size, D gene, J gene, V gene, CDR3 DNA, CDR3 protein. D genes are given only for firm matches. Clone size appears in some rows only: once, few, many, or a class for an expanded clone.

clone size: -; D gene: TRBD1; J gene: TRBJ2-1; V gene: TRBV27; CDR3 DNA: TGTGCCAGCAGGACCGGGACAGACCACAATGAGCAGTTCTTC; CDR3 protein: CASRTGTDHNEQFF
clone size: -; D gene: TRBD2; J gene: TRBJ2-2; V gene: TRBV4-2; CDR3 DNA: TGTGCCAGCAGCCCGACTAGCGGGAGGGCCCTCGCCGGGGAGCTGTTTTTT; CDR3 protein: CASSPTSGRALAGELFF
clone size: -; D gene: -; J gene: TRBJ2-1; V gene: TRBV2; CDR3 DNA: TGTGCCAGCAGTGAACCGTCAGGGGATCCCTACAATGAGCAGTTCTTC; CDR3 protein: CASSEPSGDPYNEQFF
clone size: few; D gene: -; J gene: TRBJ1-2; V gene: TRBV2; CDR3 DNA: TGTGCCAGGACCGAGGGAAGCCTGAACTATGGCTACACCTTC; CDR3 protein: CARTEGSLNYGYTF
clone size: -; D gene: -; J gene: TRBJ2-1; V gene: TRBV19; CDR3 DNA: TGTGCCAGTAGCCGTAGTCTCTCTAGGAATGAGCAGTTCTTC; CDR3 protein: CASSRSLSRNEQFF
clone size: -; D gene: -; J gene: TRBJ2-5; V gene: TRBV25-1; CDR3 DNA: TGTGCCAGCAGTGACGGGGGGCGGGAGACCCAGTACTTC; CDR3 protein: CASSDGGRETQYF
clone size: -; D gene: -; J gene: TRBJ2-3; V gene: TRBV29-1; CDR3 DNA: TGCAGCGTTGAAGATTTGGAGGCAGATACGCAGTATTTT; CDR3 protein: CSVEDLEADTQYF
clone size: -; D gene: -; J gene: TRBJ1-4; V gene: TRBV5-6; CDR3 DNA: TGTGCCAGCAGCTTGGAGGCAGGGTGGCGTGAAAAACTGTTTTTT; CDR3 protein: CASSLEAGWREKLFF
clone size: -; D gene: -; J gene: TRBJ1-3; V gene: TRBV12-3/TRBV12-4; CDR3 DNA: TGTGCCAGCTCGCCGAGCTCTGGAAACACCATATATTTT; CDR3 protein: CASSPSSGNTIYF
clone size: -; D gene: -; J gene: TRBJ1-3; V gene: TRBV9; CDR3 DNA: TGTGCCAGCAGCGTAGCCATGGGGACAGGAAACACCATATATTTT; CDR3 protein: CASSVAMGTGNTIYF
clone size: -; D gene: TRBD1; J gene: TRBJ1-5; V gene: TRBV28; CDR3 DNA: TGTGCCAGCAGCGTCCCGGGACAGGGGGCTCATCAGCCCCAGCATTTT; CDR3 protein: CASSVPGQGAHQPQHF
clone size: -; D gene: -; J gene: TRBJ1-2; V gene: TRBV6-2/TRBV6-3; CDR3 DNA: TGTGCCAGCAGTTACTCAAGAGGCTATGGCTACACCTTC; CDR3 protein: CASSYSRGYGYTF
clone size: -; D gene: TRBD2; J gene: TRBJ2-1; V gene: TRBV7-9; CDR3 DNA: TGTGCCAGCAGCCCCCAAGGAGCGGGAAGCTACAATGAGCAGTTCTTC; CDR3 protein: CASSPQGAGSYNEQFF
clone size: -; D gene: TRBD1; J gene: TRBJ2-2; V gene: TRBV5-6; CDR3 DNA: TGTGCCAGCAGCTCCGGACAGGGAGGCAGCACCGGGGAGCTGTTTTTT; CDR3 protein: CASSSGQGGSTGELFF
clone size: -; D gene: TRBD1; J gene: TRBJ2-1; V gene: TRBV30; CDR3 DNA: TGTGCCTCCAACCGGGACAGGGCCTACAATGAGCAGTTCTTC; CDR3 protein: CASNRDRAYNEQFF
clone size: -; D gene: -; J gene: TRBJ2-1; V gene: TRBV24-1; CDR3 DNA: TGTGCCACCAGTGATGCCCGGGTTTCCTACAATGAGCAGTTCTTC; CDR3 protein: CATSDARVSYNEQFF
clone size: -; D gene: -; J gene: TRBJ2-1; V gene: TRBV7-8; CDR3 DNA: TGTGCCAGCAGCTTAGATGCGAATGAGCAGTTCTTC; CDR3 protein: CASSLDANEQFF
clone size: -; D gene: -; J gene: TRBJ1-6; V gene: TRBV3-1/TRBV3-2; CDR3 DNA: TGTGCCAGCAGCCAATTCCAGGACAGTTCACCCCTCCACTTT; CDR3 protein: CASSQFQDSSPLHF
clone size: -; D gene: TRBD1; J gene: TRBJ2-7; V gene: TRBV11-2; CDR3 DNA: TGTGCCAGCAGCTTACCCACGGGACAGGGTTCCTACGAGCAGTACTTC; CDR3 protein: CASSLPTGQGSYEQYF
clone size: -; D gene: TRBD1; J gene: TRBJ2-7; V gene: TRBV20-1; CDR3 DNA: TGCAGTGCTAGTGGGGACAGAATCTCCTACGAGCAGTACTTC; CDR3 protein: CSASGDRISYEQYF
clone size: -; D gene: -; J gene: TRBJ2-7; V gene: TRBV9; CDR3 DNA: TGTGCCAGCAGCGCCGGGTTCGACGAGCAGTACTTC; CDR3 protein: CASSAGFDEQYF
clone size: -; D gene: TRBD1; J gene: TRBJ1-1; V gene: TRBV5-5; CDR3 DNA: TGTGCCAGCAGCCGACAGGGGAGCGACACTGAAGCTTTCTTT; CDR3 protein: CASSRQGSDTEAFF
clone size: once; D gene: -; J gene: TRBJ1-2; V gene: TRBV7-3; CDR3 DNA: TGTGCCAGCAGCTTTAATCGGGTTGGGTCCTATGGCTACACCTTC; CDR3 protein: CASSFNRVGSYGYTF
clone size: -; D gene: TRBD2; J gene: TRBJ2-7; V gene: TRBV29-1; CDR3 DNA: TGCAGCGTTGTGTCCAGCGGGAGTAGCGAGCAGTACTTC; CDR3 protein: CSVVSSGSSEQYF
clone size: -; D gene: TRBD2; J gene: TRBJ2-7; V gene: TRBV19; CDR3 DNA: TGTGCCAGTAGTAGCGGGAGGGCCGGTGAGCAGTACTTC; CDR3 protein: CASSSGRAGEQYF
clone size: -; D gene: -; J gene: TRBJ2-5; V gene: TRBV24-1; CDR3 DNA: TGTGCCACCAGTGACCCAGGGGGGTCGGGGGTGACCCAGTACTTC; CDR3 protein: CATSDPGGSGVTQYF
clone size: -; D gene: -; J gene: TRBJ2-2; V gene: TRBV19; CDR3 DNA: TGTGCCAGTAGTGCGGACAGCTCTTACACCGGGGAGCTGTTTTTT; CDR3 protein: CASSADSSYTGELFF
clone size: -; D gene: -; J gene: TRBJ2-5; V gene: TRBV14; CDR3 DNA: TGTGCCAGCAGCCAAAGAGCCAGGGGCGGGGAGACCCAGTACTTC; CDR3 protein: CASSQRARGGETQYF
clone size: -; D gene: TRBD1; J gene: TRBJ2-2; V gene: TRBV6-6; CDR3 DNA: TGTGCCAGCAGTTACGCTCGACAGGGGGGCACCGGGGAGCTGTTTTTT; CDR3 protein: CASSYARQGGTGELFF
clone size: -; D gene: TRBD1; J gene: TRBJ1-4; V gene: TRBV7-2; CDR3 DNA: TGTGCCAGCAGGTTGATGACAGGGCAAGAAAAACTGTTTTTT; CDR3 protein: CASRLMTGQEKLFF
clone size: -; D gene: -; J gene: TRBJ2-5; V gene: TRBV7-7; CDR3 DNA: TGTGCCAGCAGCCTGCCTGACAAAAAGTACCAAGAGACCCAGTACTTC; CDR3 protein: CASSLPDKKYQETQYF